The entry below gives a single TCR beta chain sequence along with its context. This specimen comes from a study of T cell changes during pregnancy in multiple sclerosis. Produced via immunoSEQ multiplex PCR; TCRdb's table is partial and in-frame only. Of approximately 46,000 clones in the sample, roughly 87% were seen once. The trim removed 5 bases at V and 5 bases at J, leaving 14 bases unmatched. This CDR3 contains 18 residues. Germline V gives CDR1 MNHNS, CDR2 SASEGT. The material sequenced was CD4+ T cells from peripheral blood mononuclear cells, taken after pregnancy. The clonotype was recovered from a female donor with multiple sclerosis, enrolled in a pregnancy study. This chain links TRBV6-1 with TRBJ2-2; 10 bases match TRBD2. The CDR3: CASSQGAASGSRTGELFF. The DNA of the CDR3 is TGTGCCAGCAGTCAAGGGGCGGCTAGCGGGAGTAGGACCGGGGAGCTGTTTTTT.